The rows below give T cell receptor beta chains drawn from one sample of a study of cytomegalovirus exposure and HLA in healthy donors. Method: immunoSEQ multiplex PCR; TCRdb's copy keeps in-frame clones and lacks some. The sample carries 98,000 or so clones, around a tenth recorded once. Sequences were obtained from PBMCs. All receptors come from a man aged 35-49 years in good health and CMV-seropositive. CDR3s include the opening cysteine and the closing phenylalanine or tryptophan. Clone size is given for some rows only: seen once, a few or many times, or a class if the clone is expanded.

abundance,j_gene,v_gene,CDR3aa
few,-,TRBV6-5,CASKSTYEQYF
few,TRBJ1-5,TRBV19,CASSNRAQGNQPQHF
few,TRBJ1-1,TRBV9,CASSPETGKEAFF
-,TRBJ2-3,TRBV5-8,CASSLGLAGTTDTQYF
-,TRBJ1-6,TRBV5-4,CASSLGTGFNSPLHF
few,TRBJ2-2,TRBV9,CASTGTGELFF
few,TRBJ2-6,TRBV6-1,CASSDSGSGANVLTF
few,TRBJ2-2,TRBV7-9,CASSHPLAGHTGELFF
few,TRBJ2-1,TRBV5-1,CASSWEAGGRHNEQFF
-,TRBJ2-5,TRBV29-1,CSGRGLADVGGQETQYF
-,TRBJ2-7,TRBV7-9,CASSPGTPLTYEQYF
few,TRBJ1-6,TRBV5-7,CASSLGTGGSPLHF
-,TRBJ2-7,TRBV6-4,CASSDSTDYEQYF
-,TRBJ2-1,TRBV6-5,CASNPTGTDTRGQFF
-,TRBJ2-4,TRBV11-2,CASTQWLGGKNIQYF
few,TRBJ1-1,TRBV19,CASSMTALNTEAFF
-,TRBJ1-2,TRBV5-8,CASSLEQGFGGYTF
-,TRBJ2-6,TRBV6-1,CATLPFFGANVLTF
few,TRBJ2-1,TRBV11-3,CASSPSSGSSGEQFF
-,TRBJ1-2,TRBV25-1,CASSDMDRGLDYGYTF
few,TRBJ2-4,TRBV18,CASSSTQGAKNIQYF
-,TRBJ2-7,TRBV2,CASRTDRHEQYF
-,TRBJ2-5,TRBV11-1,CASRFDRASQETQYF
-,TRBJ2-2,TRBV6-5,CASSYVEGAPGELFF
once,TRBJ2-3,TRBV7-6,CASSVAGGPGTDTQYF
-,TRBJ1-1,TRBV2,CASSPRGGRGRSEAFF
-,TRBJ2-1,TRBV15,CATNPAGNGYNEQFF
-,TRBJ1-1,TRBV4-3,CASSQSDRNTEAFF
-,TRBJ2-7,TRBV7-2,CASSLAGGPYEQYF
few,TRBJ1-2,TRBV5-4,CASSLNTGDYGYTF
-,TRBJ2-2,TRBV6-5,CASSYWGRSNTGELFF
-,TRBJ2-3,TRBV7-7,CASSPWGQPDTQYF
few,TRBJ2-6,TRBV2,CASSATGLSGANVLTF
-,TRBJ1-2,TRBV29-1,CSAWTGSGGYTF
few,TRBJ2-7,TRBV9,CASSGGTDPYEQYF
-,TRBJ2-2,TRBV28,CASSSRQGRGTGELFF